Listed below are T cell receptor beta chains from one sample, sequenced in a study of monozygotic twins with inflammatory bowel disease. TCRdb reprocessed the 5' RACE reads, with one entry per CDR3 protein and no DNA. This sample contains 300,000 to 450,000 distinct CDR3 sequences. Sequencing used blood. Source of these receptors: a human donor with ulcerative colitis or Crohn's disease, or a healthy co-twin of an affected twin (not recorded which). CDR3s include the opening cysteine and the closing phenylalanine or tryptophan. Fields, in order: V gene, J gene, CDR3 protein.

V: TRBV5-1; J: TRBJ2-3; CDR3: CASSFEASTDTQYF
V: TRBV6-1; J: TRBJ2-5; CDR3: CASSRTRGGAAETQYF
V: TRBV20-1; J: TRBJ2-7; CDR3: CSARWDLMTGFSYEQYF
V: TRBV5-4; J: TRBJ2-3; CDR3: CASRPGTSRTDTQYF
V: TRBV2; J: TRBJ1-5; CDR3: CASSGEGGQPQHF
V: TRBV7-2; J: TRBJ2-1; CDR3: CASSLAPGTGSVNEQFF
V: TRBV7-3; J: TRBJ2-3; CDR3: CASSLIRGGTDTQYF
V: TRBV12-3/TRBV12-4; J: TRBJ1-6; CDR3: CASTSEGGEFGSPLHF
V: TRBV4-1; J: TRBJ1-1; CDR3: CASRPILIVNTEAFF
V: TRBV19; J: TRBJ1-1; CDR3: CASSILRGGTEAFF
V: TRBV15; J: TRBJ1-2; CDR3: CATTTFGGPQGALSTNYGYTF
V: TRBV27; J: TRBJ2-7; CDR3: CASSFLGESEYEQYF
V: TRBV4-3; J: TRBJ2-7; CDR3: CASSQGMSDLSYEQYF
V: TRBV11-2; J: TRBJ2-3; CDR3: CASSFWRRGGPRTDTQYF
V: TRBV4-2; J: TRBJ1-4; CDR3: CASSLSSPANEKLFF
V: TRBV20-1; J: TRBJ1-2; CDR3: CSVPSWGAGYTF
V: TRBV6-1; J: TRBJ2-5; CDR3: CATARNRGQETQYF
V: TRBV9; J: TRBJ2-3; CDR3: CASSVVATLTDTQYF
V: TRBV7-2; J: TRBJ2-7; CDR3: CASSPRTGGSSYEQYF
V: TRBV6-5; J: TRBJ2-6; CDR3: CASSYSYPTGLSGANVLTF
V: TRBV4-3; J: TRBJ1-1; CDR3: CASSRTGGYTEAFF
V: TRBV12-3/TRBV12-4; J: TRBJ1-2; CDR3: CASTATNYGYTF
V: TRBV13; J: TRBJ1-1; CDR3: CASSLWGGGNTEAFF
V: TRBV4-3; J: TRBJ2-7; CDR3: CASSLGLKTGPRAYEQYF
V: TRBV6-2/TRBV6-3; J: TRBJ1-5; CDR3: CASSPDPGTAQPQHF
V: TRBV4-1; J: TRBJ2-7; CDR3: CASSHRDRASYEQYF
V: TRBV27; J: TRBJ2-1; CDR3: CASSLRASGGNYNEQFF
V: TRBV29-1; J: TRBJ1-6; CDR3: CSVHTGSDSPLHF
V: TRBV7-2; J: TRBJ2-2; CDR3: CASLPGQPNTGELFF
V: TRBV7-6; J: TRBJ2-1; CDR3: CASSLTWNEQFF
V: TRBV4-3; J: TRBJ1-5; CDR3: CASSQETYRGRYSNQPQHF
V: TRBV5-1; J: TRBJ2-7; CDR3: CASSGRSSGVSYEQYF
V: TRBV29-1; J: TRBJ2-1; CDR3: CSVAPKLAGGLSEQFF
V: TRBV28; J: TRBJ1-5; CDR3: CASMTDLQPQHF
V: TRBV7-9; J: TRBJ2-6; CDR3: CASSLAVGANVLTF
V: TRBV6-1; J: TRBJ1-1; CDR3: CASRTYREAGTEAFF
V: TRBV19; J: TRBJ2-4; CDR3: CASSIRGDIQYF
V: TRBV3-1; J: TRBJ2-7; CDR3: CASSQPADAYEQYF
V: TRBV27; J: TRBJ1-4; CDR3: CASRETGAVSREKLFF